These 6 T cell receptor beta chains were all obtained from the same sample, sequenced in a study of T-cell memory formation after mild COVID-19. TCRdb re-analysed the 5' RACE reads in MiXCR, keeping a single row per CDR3 protein. Seen here are 470,000 or so distinct CDR3 sequences, approximately 18% observed once, and the top ten hold roughly 12%. Sequencing used PBMCs or a T cell subset sorted from them (not recorded which). The receptors originated from an adult woman who had mild COVID-19 (a few samples of this study predate the infection). Cell type and time point are not known.

This clonotype was seen more than once but under ten times. This chain links TRBV24-1 with TRBJ1-1; D ambiguous. CDR3 length: 12 amino acids. V was cut by 4 bases and J by 12 bases, with 14 bases left in between. Looked up from germline, CDR1 is KGHDR and CDR2 is SFDVKD. The DNA for the CDR3 is TGTGCCACCAGTGAACTCAGATCGGGGACTTTCTTT. This sequence encodes CATSELRSGTFF.

This clonotype was seen a handful of times. The chain links TRBV12-3 or TRBV12-4 to TRBJ1-5; D not certain. This CDR3 comprises 18 residues. V gave up 6 bases and J gave up 2 bases, with 23 bases separating them. The CDR3 nucleotides read TGTGCCAGCAGCGTCTCGGTATTGAGGCCCCGCGGCAATCAGCCCCAGCATTTT. This translates into CASSVSVLRPRGNQPQHF.

This clonotype was counted between two and nine times. The chain employs TRBV20-1 and TRBJ2-2, with D possibly matching TRBD2 (5 bases). V was cut by 2 bases and J by 0 bases, with 13 bases left in between. This CDR3 region has 16 residues. Germline V gene data show CDR1 as DFQATT and CDR2 as SNEGSKA (reference sequence). The CDR3 DNA reads as TGCAGTGCTAGAAGGGTGGCGGGTCCGAACACCGGGGAGCTGTTTTTT. Protein product: CSARRVAGPNTGELFF.

V is TRBV9 and J is TRBJ2-3, with D hard to call. CDR1 is SGDLS and CDR2 is YYNGEE in the germline V gene. The CDR3 has 15 residues. Trimming removed 0 bases at V and 3 bases at J, with 11 bases between. DNA for the CDR3: TGTGCCAGCAGCGTAGAGGGAATCGGAACAGATACGCAGTATTTT. This gives the protein CASSVEGIGTDTQYF.

The chain uses TRBV7-2 and TRBJ2-7, with 8 bases identical to TRBD1. Germline V gives CDR1 SGHTA, CDR2 FQGNSA. The CDR3 sequence is 14 residues long. Trimming took 1 base from V and 3 from J; bases not matched to a gene: 2. The CDR3 DNA sequence: TGTGCCAGCAGCTTAGACAGGGGGTACTACGAGCAGTACTTC. Amino acid sequence: CASSLDRGYYEQYF. Supplemented by reference TRBV7-2 and TRBJ2-7, the full variable domain reads GAGVSQSPSNKVTEKGKDVELRCDPISGHTALYWYRQSLGQGLEFLIYFQGNSAPDKSGLPSDRFSAERTGGSVSTLTIQRTQQEDSAVYLCASSLDRGYYEQYFGPGTRLTVT.

In its sample, this clonotype was seen a few times. This rearrangement joins TRBV12-3 or TRBV12-4 to TRBJ2-7; D may be TRBD2 (5 bases). The CDR3 runs 15 residues. V was clipped by 3 bases and J by 1 base, with 13 bases between them. CDR3 protein: CASSFWGVGSYEQYF. DNA of the CDR3: TGTGCCAGCAGTTTTTGGGGAGTGGGTTCCTACGAGCAGTACTTC.